Sequencing of this T cell receptor beta chain was carried out in a study of post-analysis software for immune sequencing data. Carried by the TCR beta cDNA libraries were unique molecular identifiers. TCRdb independently ran MiXCR on the PCR reads; one entry per CDR3 protein. The sample carries roughly 870,000 distinct CDR3 sequences, roughly 50% recorded once. V was pared by 6 bases and J by 0 bases, with 11 bases between. From germline, CDR1 is KGHDR and CDR2 SFDVKD. The CDR3 runs 15 residues. Regarding the study as a whole: Five or six TRBV segments were significantly more frequent in patients than in controls. TRBV5-6, TRBV5-1 and TRBV20-1 were among these segments.

This clonotype appeared a few times. Its antigen is currently unknown. Specimen: blood. The chain joins TRBV24-1 to TRBJ2-1, with unresolved D. The source is a girl aged 10 to 17 with multiple sclerosis. The CDR3 here is CATSPSRSSYNEQFF. CDR3 nucleotides: TGTGCCACCAGTCCCTCTAGGAGCTCCTACAATGAGCAGTTCTTC.